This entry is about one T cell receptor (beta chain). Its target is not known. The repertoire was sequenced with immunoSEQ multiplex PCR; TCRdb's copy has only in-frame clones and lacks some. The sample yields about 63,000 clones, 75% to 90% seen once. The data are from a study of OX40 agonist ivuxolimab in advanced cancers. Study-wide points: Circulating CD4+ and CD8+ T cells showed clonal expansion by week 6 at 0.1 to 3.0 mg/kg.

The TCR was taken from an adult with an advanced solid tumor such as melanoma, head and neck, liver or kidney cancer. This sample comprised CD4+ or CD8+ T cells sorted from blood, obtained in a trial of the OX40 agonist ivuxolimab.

The CDR3 coding sequence is TGCAGCGTTTGCCCCCGGAATCCGAACACTGAAGCTTTCTTT. Translated: CSVCPRNPNTEAFF. J is TRBJ1-1 and V is TRBV29-1; no reliable D call. Trimming took off 5 bases at V and 1 base at J, with 14 bases between the two ends. The CDR3 is made up of 14 amino acids. Per germline, CDR1 SQVTM and CDR2 ANQGSEA.